The entry that follows covers one T cell receptor beta chain sequence. Germline V gene sequence: CDR1 SGHDN, CDR2 FVKESK. CDR3 length: 13 amino acids. The trim removed 8 bases at V and 6 bases at J, leaving 2 bases unmatched. This sample stems from a study of shared clonotypes between healthy human individuals. Generated by immunoSEQ multiplex PCR, the TCRdb table keeps only in-frame clones and is missing some. The sample lists approximately 620,000 clones, roughly 97% occurring once. The chain combines TRBV14 with TRBJ2-2, with TRBD1 matching 11 bases. Sequencing was carried out using naive CD4+ T cells sorted from blood. Subset given: CD45RA+ positively selected. This TCR was sampled from a woman aged 30 to 39 in good health. The CDR3 sequence: CASRDRGAGELFF. The DNA of the CDR3 is TGTGCCAGCCGGGACAGGGGGGCCGGGGAGCTGTTTTTT.